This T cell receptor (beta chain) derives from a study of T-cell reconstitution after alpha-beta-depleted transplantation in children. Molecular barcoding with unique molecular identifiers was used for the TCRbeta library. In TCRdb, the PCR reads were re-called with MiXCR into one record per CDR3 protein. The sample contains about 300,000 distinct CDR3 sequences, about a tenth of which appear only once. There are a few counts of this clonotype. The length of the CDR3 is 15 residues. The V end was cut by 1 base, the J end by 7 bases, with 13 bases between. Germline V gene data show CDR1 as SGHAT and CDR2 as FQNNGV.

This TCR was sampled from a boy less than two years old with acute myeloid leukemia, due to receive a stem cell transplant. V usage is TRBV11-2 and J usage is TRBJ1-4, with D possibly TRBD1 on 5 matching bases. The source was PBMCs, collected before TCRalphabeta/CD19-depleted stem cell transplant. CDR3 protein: CASSLVRGLGEKLFF. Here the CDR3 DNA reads TGTGCCAGCAGCTTAGTGAGGGGTCTGGGTGAAAAACTGTTTTTT.